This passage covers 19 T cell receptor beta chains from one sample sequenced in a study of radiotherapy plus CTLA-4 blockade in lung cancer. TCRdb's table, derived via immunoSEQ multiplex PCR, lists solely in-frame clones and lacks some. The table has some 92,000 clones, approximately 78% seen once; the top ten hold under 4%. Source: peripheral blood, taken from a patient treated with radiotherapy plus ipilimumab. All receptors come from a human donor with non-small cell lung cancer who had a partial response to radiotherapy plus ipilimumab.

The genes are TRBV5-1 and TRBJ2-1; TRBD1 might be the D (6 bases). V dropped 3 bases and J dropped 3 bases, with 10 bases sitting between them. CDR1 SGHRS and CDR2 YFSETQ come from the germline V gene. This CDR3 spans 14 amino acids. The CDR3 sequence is CASSSGQHYNEQFF. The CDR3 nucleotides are TGCGCCAGCAGCTCGGGACAACACTACAATGAGCAGTTCTTC.

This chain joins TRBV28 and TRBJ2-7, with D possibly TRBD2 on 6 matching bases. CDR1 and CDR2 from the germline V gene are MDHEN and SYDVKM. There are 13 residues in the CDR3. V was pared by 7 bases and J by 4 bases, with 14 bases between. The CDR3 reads CASMAPGRYEQYF. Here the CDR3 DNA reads TGTGCCAGCATGGCGCCAGGGAGGTACGAGCAGTACTTC.

The CDR3 DNA is TGTGCCAGAGCGGGGGTGGGGTTAAGGGGAACTGAAGCTTTCTTT. Translation: CARAGVGLRGTEAFF. This sequence joins TRBV5-3 and TRBJ1-1, with D tentatively TRBD1 (5 bases). TRBV5-3 is treated as an ORF (open reading frame) with a function not yet certain. V lost 7 bases, J lost 5 bases, and 21 bases lay in between. This CDR3 is built from 15 residues.

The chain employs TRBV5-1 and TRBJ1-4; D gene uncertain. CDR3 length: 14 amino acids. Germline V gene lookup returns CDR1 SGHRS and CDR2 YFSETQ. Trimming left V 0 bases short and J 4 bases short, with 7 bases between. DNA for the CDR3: TGCGCCAGCAGCTTGGGGCGGAGTAATGAAAAACTGTTTTTT. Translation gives CASSLGRSNEKLFF.

The CDR3 here is CASSYRQGGEKLFF. CDR3 DNA sequence: TGTGCCAGCAGTTACCGACAGGGCGGAGAAAAACTGTTTTTT. The J gene is TRBJ1-4, the V gene TRBV28; 7 positions match TRBD1. The CDR3 is 14 residues long. Germline CDR1 and CDR2: MDHEN and SYDVKM. V lost 4 bases and J lost 8; bases outside the gene matches: 7.

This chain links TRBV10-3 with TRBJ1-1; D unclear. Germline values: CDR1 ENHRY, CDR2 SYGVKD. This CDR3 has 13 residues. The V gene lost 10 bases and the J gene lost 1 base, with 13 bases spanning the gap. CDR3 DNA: TGTGCCACGAGGTTGGAGGGGAACACTGAAGCTTTCTTT. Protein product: CATRLEGNTEAFF.

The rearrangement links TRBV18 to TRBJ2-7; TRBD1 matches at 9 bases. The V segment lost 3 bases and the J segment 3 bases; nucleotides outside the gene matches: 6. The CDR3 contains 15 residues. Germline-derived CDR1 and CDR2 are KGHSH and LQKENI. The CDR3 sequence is CASSPTTGGGYEQYF. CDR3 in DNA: TGTGCCAGCTCACCGACGACAGGGGGTGGCTACGAGCAGTACTTC.

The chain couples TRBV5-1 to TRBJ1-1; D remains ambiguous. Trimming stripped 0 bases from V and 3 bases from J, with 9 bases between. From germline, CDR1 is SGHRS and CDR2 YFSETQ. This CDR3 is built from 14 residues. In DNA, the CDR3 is TGCGCCAGCAGCTTGGCGGGGATGGACACTGAAGCTTTCTTT. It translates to CASSLAGMDTEAFF. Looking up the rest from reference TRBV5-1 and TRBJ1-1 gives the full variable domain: KAGVTQTPRYLIKTRGQQVTLSCSPISGHRSVSWYQQTPGQGLQFLFEYFSETQRNKGNFPGRFSGRQFSNSRSEMNVSTLELGDSALYLCASSLAGMDTEAFFGQGTRLTVV.

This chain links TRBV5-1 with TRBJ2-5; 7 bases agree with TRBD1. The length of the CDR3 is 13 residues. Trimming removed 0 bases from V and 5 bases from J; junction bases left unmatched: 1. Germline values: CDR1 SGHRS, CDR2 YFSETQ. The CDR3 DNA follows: TGCGCCAGCAGCTTGGCACAGGGGGAGACCCAGTACTTC. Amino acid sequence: CASSLAQGETQYF.

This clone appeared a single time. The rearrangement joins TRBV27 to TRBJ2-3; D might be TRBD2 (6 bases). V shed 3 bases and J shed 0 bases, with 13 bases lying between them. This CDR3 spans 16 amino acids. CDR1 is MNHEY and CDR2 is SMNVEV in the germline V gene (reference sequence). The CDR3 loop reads CASSFRVSGSTDTQYF. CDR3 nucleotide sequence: TGTGCCAGCAGTTTTAGGGTTAGCGGAAGCACAGATACGCAGTATTTT.

CDR3 DNA: TGTGCCAGCAGCTCTACTAGCGGGAGGGCCTCAGAGCAGTACTTC. It specifies CASSSTSGRASEQYF. This sequence joins TRBV7-9 and TRBJ2-7, with TRBD2 matching over 13 bases. Germline assignment: CDR1 SEHNR and CDR2 FQNEAQ (reference sequence). Losses at the gene ends were 4 bases for V and 7 bases for J; bases not matched to a gene: 7. This CDR3 is built from 15 residues.

This chain's CDR3 is CASSIGAGADTQYF. In DNA form, the CDR3 reads TGTGCCAGTAGTATAGGGGCAGGGGCAGATACGCAGTATTTT. This chain uses TRBV19 with TRBJ2-3; D may be TRBD1 (6 bases). The CDR3 is made up of 14 amino acids. The ends were cut back, 1 base at V and 4 bases at J, with 9 bases in the middle. In germline, CDR1 is LNHDA, CDR2 SQIVND (reference sequence).

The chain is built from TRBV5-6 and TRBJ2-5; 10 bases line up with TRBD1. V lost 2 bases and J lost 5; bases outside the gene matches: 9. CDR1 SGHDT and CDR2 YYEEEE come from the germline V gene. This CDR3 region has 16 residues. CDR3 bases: TGTGCCAGCAGCTTCAGGGGACAGGGGATGTGGGAGACCCAGTACTTC. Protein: CASSFRGQGMWETQYF.

The CDR3: CASSRGPSGTDTQYF. In DNA form, the CDR3 reads TGTGCCAGCAGCCGTGGACCCTCAGGGACAGATACGCAGTATTTT. The chain links TRBV7-8 to TRBJ2-3; TRBD1 might be the D (5 bases). Germline V gene data show CDR1 as SGHVS and CDR2 as FQNEAQ. The CDR3 is made up of 15 amino acids. V was shortened by 5 bases and J by 3 bases, with 15 bases between the two germline ends.

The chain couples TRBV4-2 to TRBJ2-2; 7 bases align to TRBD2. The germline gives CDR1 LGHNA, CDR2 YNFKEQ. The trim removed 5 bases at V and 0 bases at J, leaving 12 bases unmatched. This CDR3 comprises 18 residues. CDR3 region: CASSLVGNGLANTGELFF. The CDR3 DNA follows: TGTGCCAGCAGCTTGGTGGGGAACGGACTAGCGAACACCGGGGAGCTGTTTTTT.

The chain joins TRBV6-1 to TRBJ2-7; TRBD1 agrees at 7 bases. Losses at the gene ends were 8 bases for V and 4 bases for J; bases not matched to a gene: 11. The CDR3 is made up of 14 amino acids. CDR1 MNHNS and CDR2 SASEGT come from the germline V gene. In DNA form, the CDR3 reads TGTGCCAGCGCCTACTCCACCAGGGGGTACGAGCAGTACTTC. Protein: CASAYSTRGYEQYF.

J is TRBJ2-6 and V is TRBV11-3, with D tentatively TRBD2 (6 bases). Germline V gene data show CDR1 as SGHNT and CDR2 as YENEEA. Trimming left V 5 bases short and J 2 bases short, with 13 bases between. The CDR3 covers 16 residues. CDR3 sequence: CASSPGRRAGANVLTF. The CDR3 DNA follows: TGTGCCAGCAGCCCCGGGCGGAGGGCTGGGGCCAACGTCCTGACTTTC.

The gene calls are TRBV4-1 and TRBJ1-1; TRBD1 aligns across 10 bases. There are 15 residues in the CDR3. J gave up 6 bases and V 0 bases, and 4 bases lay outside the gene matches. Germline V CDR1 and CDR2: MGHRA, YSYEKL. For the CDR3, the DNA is TGCGCCAGCAGCCAAGATCTCGACAGGGGGCCTGAAGCTTTCTTT. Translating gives CASSQDLDRGPEAFF.

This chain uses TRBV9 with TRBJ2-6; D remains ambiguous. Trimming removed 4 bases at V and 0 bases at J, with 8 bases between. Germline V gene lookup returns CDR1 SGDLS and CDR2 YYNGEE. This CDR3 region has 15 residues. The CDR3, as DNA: TGTGCCAGCAGCCCTCAAGCCTCTGGGGCCAACGTCCTGACTTTC. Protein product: CASSPQASGANVLTF.